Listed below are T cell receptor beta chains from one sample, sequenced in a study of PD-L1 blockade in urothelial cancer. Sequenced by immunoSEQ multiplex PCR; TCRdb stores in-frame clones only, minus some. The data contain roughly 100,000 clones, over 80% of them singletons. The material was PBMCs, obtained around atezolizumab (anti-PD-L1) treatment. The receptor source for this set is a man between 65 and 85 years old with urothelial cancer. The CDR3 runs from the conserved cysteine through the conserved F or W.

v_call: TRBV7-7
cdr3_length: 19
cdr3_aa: CASSHLRHPNSLSGNTIYF

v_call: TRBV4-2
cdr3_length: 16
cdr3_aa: CASSQVTSAPAGELFF

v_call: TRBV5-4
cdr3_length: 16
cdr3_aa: CASSRGAGAQGGELFF

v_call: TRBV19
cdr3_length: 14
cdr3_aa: CASSTTGVNQPQHF

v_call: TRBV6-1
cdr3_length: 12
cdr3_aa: CASLERNAEAFF

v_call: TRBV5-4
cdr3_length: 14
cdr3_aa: CASSLEQENYEQYF

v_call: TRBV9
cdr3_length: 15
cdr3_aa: CASSVNRDSANEQFF

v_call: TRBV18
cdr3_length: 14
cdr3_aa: CASSPGQVDQPQHF

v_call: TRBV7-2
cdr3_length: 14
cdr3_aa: CASSPSGSSYEQYF

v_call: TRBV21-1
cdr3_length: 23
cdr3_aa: CASPKPHNSGREGSSSSYNEQFF

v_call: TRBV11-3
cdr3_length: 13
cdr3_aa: CASSSRGDNEQFF

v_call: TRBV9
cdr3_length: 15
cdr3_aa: CASSVGTDMNTEAFF

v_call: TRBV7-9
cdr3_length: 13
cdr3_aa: CASSLESGNTIYF

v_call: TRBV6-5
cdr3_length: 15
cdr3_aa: CASSSQGQGNQPQHF

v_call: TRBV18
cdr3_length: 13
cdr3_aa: CASSPGLAETQYF

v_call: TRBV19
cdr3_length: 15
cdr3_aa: CASSMRQGGAYEQYF

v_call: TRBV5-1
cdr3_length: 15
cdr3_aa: CASSLGLAGGGEQYF

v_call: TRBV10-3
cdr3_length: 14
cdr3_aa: CAISDTAEPYEQYF

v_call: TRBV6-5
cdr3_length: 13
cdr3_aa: CASKGQGAVGYTF

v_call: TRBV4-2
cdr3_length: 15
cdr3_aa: CASSQAEQGSYEQYF

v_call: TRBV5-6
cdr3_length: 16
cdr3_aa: CASSLEDRGQDYGYTF

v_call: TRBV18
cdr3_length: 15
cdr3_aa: CASSPARISTDTQYF

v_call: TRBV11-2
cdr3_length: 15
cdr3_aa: CASSLGTSGGQGQFF

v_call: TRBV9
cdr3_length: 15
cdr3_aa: CASSVPGTAYNEQFF

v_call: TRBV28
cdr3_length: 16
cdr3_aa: CATRSNYRGINYGYTF

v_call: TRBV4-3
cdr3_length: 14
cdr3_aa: CASSRLGENYEQYF

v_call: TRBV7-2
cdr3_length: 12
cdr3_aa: CASSSGGETQYF

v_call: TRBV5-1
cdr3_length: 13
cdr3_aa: CASSSTATDTQYF

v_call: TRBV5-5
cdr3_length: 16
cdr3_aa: CASSPVRQSYQETQYF

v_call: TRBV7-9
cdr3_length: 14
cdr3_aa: CASSPGQSNSPLHF

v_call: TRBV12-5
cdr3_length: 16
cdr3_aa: CASGPVGHSSYNEQFF

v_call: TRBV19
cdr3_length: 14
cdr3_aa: CASSIRDRPSEQYF

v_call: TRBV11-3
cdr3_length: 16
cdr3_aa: CASSLDYPAGGYEQYF

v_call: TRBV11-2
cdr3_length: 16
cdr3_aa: CASSLVDLSFTGELFF

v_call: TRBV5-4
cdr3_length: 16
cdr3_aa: CASSLYLSSGNNEQFF

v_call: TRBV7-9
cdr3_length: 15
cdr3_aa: CASSLVTTVENEQYF

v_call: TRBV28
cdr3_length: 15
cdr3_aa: CASSSNGPEGETQYF

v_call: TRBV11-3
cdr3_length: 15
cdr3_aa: CASSPRQGAGETQYF

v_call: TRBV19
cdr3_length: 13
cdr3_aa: CASMRQGVEKLFF

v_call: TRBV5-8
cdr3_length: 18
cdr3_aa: CASSLPGTSGYATDTQYF

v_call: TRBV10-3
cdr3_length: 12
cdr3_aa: CAISGQNYGYTF

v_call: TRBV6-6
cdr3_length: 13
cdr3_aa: CATTDRGREKLFF

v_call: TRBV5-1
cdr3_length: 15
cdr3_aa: CASSLLAGSTDTQYF

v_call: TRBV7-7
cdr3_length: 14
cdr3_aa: CASSSLAGAGELFF

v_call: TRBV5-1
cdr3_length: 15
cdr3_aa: CASSLARGRNYGYTF

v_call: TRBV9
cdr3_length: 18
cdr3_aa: CASSSDRKGGLWGYEQYF